These 15 T cell receptor beta chains came from one sample sequenced in a study of T cells after yellow fever vaccination. One entry per CDR3 protein, called by TCRdb with MiXCR from the 5' RACE reads. The data hold approximately 330,000 distinct CDR3 sequences, with about 4% observed a single time. The sequenced sample was PBMCs, obtained 5 days after the yellow fever booster vaccination. The receptors were sampled from a man aged 18-30 years who received the YFV17D yellow fever vaccine.

The table lists this clonotype with a few counts. The V and J genes are TRBV9 and TRBJ2-3, with 8 bases that match TRBD2. Germline lookup yields CDR1 SGDLS and CDR2 YYNGEE. With V trimmed by 4 bases and J by 5 bases, 12 bases remained unmatched. There are 16 residues in the CDR3. In nucleotides, the CDR3 is TGTGCCAGCAGCCACCCGGACGGGGGGGTTGGAGATACGCAGTATTTT. Amino acids: CASSHPDGGVGDTQYF.

The chain links TRBV5-1 to TRBJ2-3; D assignment may be TRBD1 or TRBD2 (6 bases each). With 7 bases removed from V and 4 bases from J, the gap between germline ends came to 22 bases. This CDR3 has 16 residues. The germline V gene encodes CDR1 SGHRS and CDR2 YFSETQ. The CDR3 loop is CASCSQAGGEADTQYF. As DNA, the CDR3 is TGCGCCAGCTGCTCCCAGGCCGGGGGCGAGGCAGATACGCAGTATTTT. The full variable domain, completed using reference TRBV5-1 and TRBJ2-3, is KAGVTQTPRYLIKTRGQQVTLSCSPISGHRSVSWYQQTPGQGLQFLFEYFSETQRNKGNFPGRFSGRQFSNSRSEMNVSTLELGDSALYLCASCSQAGGEADTQYFGPGTRLTVL.

The CDR3 sequence: CASSLWRGLAKNIQYF. For the CDR3, the DNA is TGTGCCAGCAGTTTATGGAGGGGTCTAGCCAAAAACATTCAGTACTTC. The chain joins TRBV12-3 or TRBV12-4 to TRBJ2-4; the D gene is possibly TRBD2 (6 bases). The CDR3 runs 16 residues. V dropped 2 bases and J dropped 0 bases, with 11 bases sitting between them.

This clonotype occurred many times. The chain uses TRBV7-8 and TRBJ2-7; a weak D match, TRBD1 (6 bases). CDR1 and CDR2 from the germline V gene are SGHVS and FQNEAQ. The CDR3 has 14 residues. V was pared by 0 bases and J by 5 bases, with 11 bases between. CDR3 in amino acids: CASSLANRVDEQYV. The CDR3 DNA reads as TGTGCCAGCAGCTTAGCGAACAGGGTCGACGAGCAGTACGTC.

The rearrangement uses TRBV6-6 and TRBJ1-5; D is ambiguous. This CDR3 has 15 residues. V was trimmed by 0 bases and J by 6 bases, leaving 12 bases between them. Per germline, CDR1 MNHNY and CDR2 SVGAGI (reference sequence). CDR3 protein: CASSYSIETSQPQHF. The CDR3 DNA is TGTGCCAGCAGTTACTCGATAGAAACGTCTCAGCCCCAGCATTTT.

J is TRBJ2-3 and V is TRBV7-2; TRBD1 aligns across 8 bases. CDR1 SGHTA and CDR2 FQGNSA come from the germline V gene. CDR3 length: 17 residues. V was pared by 5 bases and J by 2 bases, with 12 bases of the junction left unmatched. The CDR3 nucleotides read TGTGCCAGCAGCCCGGCCTGGACAGGGCGTAACACAGATACGCAGTATTTT. It yields the protein CASSPAWTGRNTDTQYF.

This sequence joins TRBV20-1 and TRBJ1-6; TRBD1 might be the D (6 bases). V lost 1 base, J lost 7 bases, and 17 bases lay in between. Germline lookup yields CDR1 DFQATT and CDR2 SNEGSKA (reference sequence). There are 16 residues in the CDR3. CDR3: CSARVGQGFGNSPLHF. As DNA, the CDR3 is TGCAGTGCTAGAGTAGGGCAGGGGTTCGGAAATTCACCCCTCCACTTT.

The table lists this clonotype with a few counts. This chain uses TRBV7-2 with TRBJ1-1; D gene unclear. Trimming shortened V by 5 bases and J by 4 bases, and 11 bases separated the two germline ends. The CDR3 extends over 13 amino acids. The V gene's germline CDR1 is SGHTA and CDR2 FQGNSA. The CDR3 nucleotides are TGTGCCAGCAGCCCCTTCCGGGGCACTGAAGCTTTCTTT. This sequence encodes CASSPFRGTEAFF.

Ten or more counts support this clonotype. DNA for the CDR3: TGCGCCAGCAGCTTGGCCCGGTACAATGAGCAGTTCTTC. This codes for CASSLARYNEQFF. The chain is built from TRBV5-1 and TRBJ2-1, with D hard to call. The CDR3 is 13 amino acids. Germline values: CDR1 SGHRS, CDR2 YFSETQ. V was pared by 0 bases and J by 4 bases, with 5 bases between.

A few counts support this clonotype. The V gene is TRBV20-1, the J gene TRBJ2-5, with TRBD2 matching over 11 bases. The V gene's germline CDR1 is DFQATT and CDR2 SNEGSKA (reference sequence). V lost 6 bases, J lost 5 bases, and 11 bases stayed unmatched. CDR3 length equals 15 residues. The CDR3 protein is CSARPLAGGRETQYF. CDR3 DNA sequence: TGCAGTGCCCGTCCCCTAGCGGGGGGTAGGGAGACCCAGTACTTC.

The sample holds a few counts of this clonotype. This sequence joins TRBV15 and TRBJ1-5; 7 bases map to TRBD1. The germline CDR1 and CDR2 sequences are LNHNV and YYDKDF (reference sequence). The ends lost 0 bases at V and 4 bases at J; junction bases unmatched: 12. The CDR3 length is 18 residues. In DNA, the CDR3 is TGTGCCACCAGCAGAGATATATTCCAGGACAGGAGTAATCAGCCCCAGCATTTT. It yields the protein CATSRDIFQDRSNQPQHF. The full variable domain, with the rest looked up from reference TRBV15 and TRBJ1-5, is DAMVIQNPRYQVTQFGKPVTLSCSQTLNHNVMYWYQQKSSQAPKLLFHYYDKDFNNEADTPDNFQSRRPNTSFCFLDIRSPGLGDTAMYLCATSRDIFQDRSNQPQHFGDGTRLSIL.

As regards this clonotype: A clone one base away is much larger, so this may be a read error. The rearrangement joins TRBV7-8 to TRBJ2-5; D is possibly TRBD2 (5 bases). Trimming pared 8 bases from V and 3 bases from J, leaving 16 bases between. CDR3 length equals 14 residues. CDR1 SGHVS and CDR2 FQNEAQ come from the germline V gene. CDR3 sequence reads: CASGSPGFEETQYF. The CDR3 DNA follows: TGTGCCAGCGGATCGCCGGGGTTCGAAGAGACCCAGTACTTC.

This clonotype was detected only a few times. The chain has TRBV20-1 and TRBJ2-3; 10 bases line up with TRBD2. Trimming took 8 bases from V and 8 from J; bases not matched to a gene: 13. There are 14 residues in the CDR3. CDR1 and CDR2 from the germline V gene are DFQATT and SNEGSKA (reference sequence). CDR3 nucleotide sequence: TGCAGTTCGGGGGAAGCGGGGGGGAGTGGTACGCAGTATTTT. It translates to CSSGEAGGSGTQYF.

This clonotype was seen a handful of times. In DNA, the CDR3 is TGTGCCAGCAGCTTAGCCCACCAGGGGACTGAAGCTTTCTTT. As protein: CASSLAHQGTEAFF. V is TRBV7-2 and J is TRBJ1-1, with a tentative D call TRBD1 (6 bases). V lost 0 bases, J lost 5 bases, and 10 bases lay in between. Germline values: CDR1 SGHTA, CDR2 FQGNSA. The CDR3 spans 14 residues.

The J gene is TRBJ1-2, the V gene TRBV20-1; 10 bases fit TRBD1. J gave up 2 bases and V 0 bases, and 6 bases lay outside the gene matches. This CDR3 is built from 16 residues. The germline CDR1 and CDR2 sequences are DFQATT and SNEGSKA (reference sequence). CDR3 sequence: CSARERDRGRNYGYTF. The CDR3 DNA follows: TGCAGTGCTAGAGAGAGGGACAGGGGAAGAAACTATGGCTACACCTTC.